The TCR beta chain under discussion was sequenced for a study of cytomegalovirus exposure and HLA in healthy donors. General study findings and limits: Most likely, a cluster of highly shared sequence variants arose as a sequencing artifact. In a later analysis, V- and J-gene trimming of beta chains associated with a DCLRE1C missense variant, replicated independently.

Note on this clone: What it recognizes is unknown.

V shed 3 bases, J shed 0 bases, and the junction held 1 base outside the gene matches. CDR3 length equals 15 residues. Per germline, CDR1 SEHNR and CDR2 FQNEAQ (reference sequence). Primers included in the PCR were 60 Vbeta and 13 Jbeta primers. Produced via immunoSEQ multiplex PCR; TCRdb's table is partial and in-frame only. Found here are roughly 130,000 clones, 75% to 90% of them singletons; the top ten hold about 2.6%. This chain links TRBV7-9 with TRBJ2-7; the match to TRBD2 covers 11 bases. The TCR sequence derives from a man in his thirties or forties in good health and CMV-seronegative. The specimen was PBMCs. CDR3 amino acids: CASSFSGRDSYEQYF. The CDR3 bases are TGTGCCAGCAGCTTTAGCGGGAGGGACTCCTACGAGCAGTACTTC. Looking up the rest from reference TRBV7-9 and TRBJ2-7 gives the full variable domain: DTGVSQNPRHKITKRGQNVTFRCDPISEHNRLYWYRQTLGQGPEFLTYFQNEAQLEKSRLLSDRFSAERPKGSFSTLEIQRTEQGDSAMYLCASSFSGRDSYEQYFGPGTRLTVT.